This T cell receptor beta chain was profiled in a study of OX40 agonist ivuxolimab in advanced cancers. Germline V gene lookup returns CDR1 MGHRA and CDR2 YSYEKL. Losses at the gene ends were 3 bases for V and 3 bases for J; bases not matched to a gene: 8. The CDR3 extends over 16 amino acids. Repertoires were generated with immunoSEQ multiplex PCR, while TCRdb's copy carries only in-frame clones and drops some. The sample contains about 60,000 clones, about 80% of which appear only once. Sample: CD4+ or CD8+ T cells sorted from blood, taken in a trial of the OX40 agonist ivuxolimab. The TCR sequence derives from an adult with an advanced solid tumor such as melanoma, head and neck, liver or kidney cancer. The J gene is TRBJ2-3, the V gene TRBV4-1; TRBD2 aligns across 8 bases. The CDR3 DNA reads TGCGCCAGCAGCCAGACAGCGGGAGCTAGGACAGATACGCAGTATTTT. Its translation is CASSQTAGARTDTQYF.